The 25 T cell receptor beta chains given below trace back to one sample, sequenced in a study of OX40 agonist ivuxolimab in advanced cancers. This table comes from immunoSEQ multiplex PCR, and its TCRdb copy is limited to in-frame clones, with some not included. The sample includes about 88,000 clones, approximately 85% of them seen just once. Sequences were derived from CD4+ or CD8+ T cells sorted from blood, sampled in a trial of the OX40 agonist ivuxolimab. The receptors stem from an adult with an advanced solid tumor such as melanoma, head and neck, liver or kidney cancer.

The V gene is TRBV5-4, the J gene TRBJ1-4; 9 bases are shared with TRBD1. After removal of 2 bases from V and 7 bases from J, the junction contained 3 bases not matched to a gene. CDR3 length equals 14 residues. Germline loops: CDR1 SGHNT, CDR2 YYREEE (reference sequence). CDR3 DNA sequence: TGTGCCAGCAGCTTAGGGGACAGGGCTGAAAAACTGTTTTTT. Translated: CASSLGDRAEKLFF.

The V gene is TRBV5-1, the J gene TRBJ1-2, with D uncertain. The CDR3 totals 15 residues. The V gene lost 0 bases and the J gene lost 5 bases, with 14 bases spanning the gap. Germline-derived CDR1 and CDR2 are SGHRS and YFSETQ. The CDR3 is CASSLERGRRYGYTF. The CDR3 coding sequence is TGCGCCAGCAGCTTGGAGAGAGGTCGTCGGTATGGCTACACCTTC.

A single count supports this clone. The rearrangement joins TRBV7-2 to TRBJ1-1; unclear D gene. This CDR3 comprises 13 residues. CDR1 is SGHTA, CDR2 FQGNSA, per germline. The V and J ends lost 3 bases and 4 bases respectively, with 9 bases between them. The CDR3 nucleotides are TGTGCCAGCAGCTTCGGCGAGGCCACTGAAGCTTTCTTT. Translating gives CASSFGEATEAFF.

The chain links TRBV28 to TRBJ2-7; no reliable D call. The V gene lost 2 bases and the J gene lost 1 base, with 3 bases spanning the gap. The CDR3 is 12 amino acids. Germline-derived CDR1 and CDR2 are MDHEN and SYDVKM. CDR3 bases: TGTGCCAGCAGTTTAGGGTCCTACGAGCAGTACGTC. Translated: CASSLGSYEQYV.

The J gene is TRBJ2-1, the V gene TRBV2, with no clear D. The CDR3 has 12 residues. Germline values: CDR1 SNHLY, CDR2 FYNNEI. Trimming cost V 5 bases and J 6 bases, with 8 bases left between them. Written as DNA, the CDR3 is TGTGCCAGCAGTTTTTCAGGCAATGAGCAGTTCTTC. It encodes CASSFSGNEQFF.

V usage is TRBV15 and J usage is TRBJ2-2; 7 bases fit TRBD1. Losses at the gene ends were 1 base for V and 4 bases for J; bases not matched to a gene: 6. CDR1 is LNHNV and CDR2 is YYDKDF in the germline V gene (reference sequence). The CDR3 is made up of 16 amino acids. CDR3 DNA: TGTGCCACCAGCAGAGGCCAGGGGGTCGGCACCGGGGAGCTGTTTTTT. Its translation: CATSRGQGVGTGELFF. The full variable domain, rest sourced from reference TRBV15 and TRBJ2-2, is DAMVIQNPRYQVTQFGKPVTLSCSQTLNHNVMYWYQQKSSQAPKLLFHYYDKDFNNEADTPDNFQSRRPNTSFCFLDIRSPGLGDTAMYLCATSRGQGVGTGELFFGEGSRLTVL.

The V gene is TRBV29-1, the J gene TRBJ1-1, with no clear D. The CDR3 contains 11 residues. The V gene's germline CDR1 is SQVTM and CDR2 ANQGSEA. The DNA of the CDR3 is TGCACCGTAATTGCGGGCACTGAAGCTTTCTTT. It translates to CTVIAGTEAFF. Based on the CDR3 plus reference TRBV29-1 and TRBJ1-1, the full variable domain is SAVISQKPSRDICQRGTSLTIQCQVDSQVTMMFWYRQQPGQSLTLIATANQGSEATYESGFVIDKFPISRPNLTFSTLTVSNMSPEDSSIYLCTVIAGTEAFFGQGTRLTVV.

This chain joins TRBV5-1 and TRBJ2-4; the D call may be TRBD1 or TRBD2 (5 bases each). The CDR3 contains 16 residues. V lost 0 bases to trimming and J lost 0 bases, with 10 bases between them. Germline V CDR1 and CDR2: SGHRS, YFSETQ. CDR3 coding DNA: TGCGCCAGCAGCTTGGTGGGGGAGCTAGCCAAAAACATTCAGTACTTC. Translated, it gives CASSLVGELAKNIQYF.

This sequence joins TRBV6-6 and TRBJ1-5; D possibly corresponds to TRBD1 (5 bases). The CDR3 is 14 amino acids. CDR1 and CDR2 from the germline V gene are MNHNY and SVGAGI (reference sequence). The germline V and J ends were trimmed by 4 bases and 0 bases, with 7 bases remaining between them. The CDR3 sequence: CASSSGYSNQPQHF. In DNA form, the CDR3 reads TGTGCCAGCAGTTCAGGGTATAGCAATCAGCCCCAGCATTTT.

This CDR3 reads CASRAGLKQGMGPGEKLFF. The CDR3 region has the DNA TGTGCCAGCAGAGCGGGTCTCAAACAGGGAATGGGGCCTGGTGAAAAACTGTTTTTT. The genes are TRBV28 and TRBJ1-4; D possibly corresponds to TRBD1 (6 bases). V lost 6 bases and J lost 7, with 30 bases in between. Germline V gene lookup returns CDR1 MDHEN and CDR2 SYDVKM. The CDR3 runs to 19 residues.

The CDR3 spells CASSTLSGRWYNEQFF. The DNA for the CDR3 is TGTGCCAGCAGTACCCTTAGCGGGAGGTGGTACAATGAGCAGTTCTTC. The rearrangement links TRBV28 to TRBJ2-1; 10 nucleotides line up with TRBD2. Germline assignment: CDR1 MDHEN and CDR2 SYDVKM. The CDR3 is 16 amino acids. The junction had 8 bases not matched to a gene; V was cut back by 5 bases and J by 4 bases.

V gene TRBV28 combines with J gene TRBJ1-2, with 7 bases aligning to TRBD1. With 4 bases clipped from V and 7 bases from J, the junction kept 9 bases outside the gene matches. The CDR3 covers 14 residues. CDR1 is MDHEN, CDR2 SYDVKM, per germline. The CDR3 DNA follows: TGTGCCAGCAGTTCTTCCGGGACAGTGGGTGGCTACACCTTC. This codes for CASSSSGTVGGYTF.

The J gene is TRBJ1-1, the V gene TRBV11-2; no clear D. The germline V and J ends were trimmed by 1 base and 5 bases, with 8 bases remaining between them. Germline CDR1 SGHAT, CDR2 FQNNGV. The CDR3 totals 13 residues. CDR3 in DNA: TGTGCCAGCAGCTTAGCTTCGGGGACTGAAGCTTTCTTT. Its translation is CASSLASGTEAFF.

The chain carries TRBV10-3 and TRBJ2-3, with TRBD2 matching over 10 bases. V shed 6 bases, J shed 5 bases, and the junction held 5 bases outside the gene matches. Germline V CDR1 and CDR2: ENHRY, SYGVKD. The CDR3 sequence is 14 residues long. The DNA for the CDR3 is TGTGCCATCAGAGGGACTAGCGATGGAGATACGCAGTATTTT. As protein: CAIRGTSDGDTQYF.

This clone is a singleton in its sample. The gene calls are TRBV6-1 and TRBJ1-5; D not certain. V shed 4 bases and J shed 12 bases, with 13 bases lying between them. This CDR3 has 12 residues. Germline values: CDR1 MNHNS, CDR2 SASEGT. The CDR3 sequence: CASSAEGTRQHF. The CDR3, as DNA: TGTGCCAGCAGTGCCGAAGGAACTCGCCAGCATTTT.

V is TRBV11-1 and J is TRBJ2-7; TRBD1 agrees at 11 bases. Germline CDR1 SGHAT, CDR2 FQDESV (reference sequence). Trimming cost V 4 bases and J 4 bases; bases outside gene matches: 6. The CDR3 covers 15 residues. CDR3 DNA sequence: TGTGCCAGCAGCTCACGGACAGGGGGCGTATACGAGCAGTACTTC. Its translation: CASSSRTGGVYEQYF.

CDR3 loop: CAWTGGETQYF. CDR3 nucleotides: TGTGCCTGGACGGGGGGAGAGACCCAGTACTTC. The chain has TRBV30 and TRBJ2-5, with 7 nucleotides matching TRBD2. After removal of 4 bases from V and 4 bases from J, the junction contained 0 bases not matched to a gene. The V gene's germline CDR1 is GTSNPN and CDR2 SVGIG (reference sequence). The CDR3 contains 11 residues.

V gene TRBV7-2 combines with J gene TRBJ2-7; 13 positions agree with TRBD2. V was pared by 5 bases and J by 3 bases, with 4 bases of the junction left unmatched. Germline CDR1 SGHTA, CDR2 FQGNSA. The CDR3 totals 15 residues. The CDR3 sequence: CASSLGLAGVYEQYF. The CDR3 nucleotides read TGTGCCAGCAGCCTAGGACTAGCGGGAGTCTACGAGCAGTACTTC.

The V and J genes are TRBV28 and TRBJ1-1; D remains unclear. The CDR3 has 11 residues. CDR1 and CDR2 (germline): MDHEN, SYDVKM. V gave up 3 bases and J gave up 7 bases, with 6 bases separating them. CDR3 protein: CASSFRDEAFF. The DNA of the CDR3 is TGTGCCAGCAGTTTTCGAGATGAAGCTTTCTTT.

The CDR3 loop reads CASRPQGAEEKLFF. The CDR3 DNA reads as TGTGCCAGCAGGCCGCAGGGGGCGGAGGAAAAACTGTTTTTT. The chain is built from TRBV28 and TRBJ1-4; 8 nucleotides line up with TRBD1. With V trimmed by 6 bases and J by 8 bases, 8 bases remained unmatched. This CDR3 spans 14 amino acids. The V gene's germline CDR1 is MDHEN and CDR2 SYDVKM.

This clone was recorded a few times. This rearrangement joins TRBV2 to TRBJ1-5; maybe TRBD1 (6 bases). The CDR3 length is 14 residues. Germline CDR1 is SNHLY and CDR2 is FYNNEI. V shed 6 bases and J shed 5 bases, with 14 bases lying between them. CDR3: CASSVQGGDQPQHF. DNA of the CDR3: TGTGCCAGCAGCGTACAGGGCGGGGATCAGCCCCAGCATTTT.

The chain carries TRBV5-1 and TRBJ2-1; D is possibly TRBD2 (6 bases). Germline lookup yields CDR1 SGHRS and CDR2 YFSETQ. The CDR3 loop spans 13 amino acids. Trimming left V 6 bases short and J 5 bases short, with 12 bases between. CDR3 in DNA: TGCGCCAGCACGTTGGGCGGGAACAATGAGCAGTTCTTC. This gives the protein CASTLGGNNEQFF. The full variable domain, in which reference TRBV5-1 and TRBJ2-1 provide the parts outside the CDR3, is KAGVTQTPRYLIKTRGQQVTLSCSPISGHRSVSWYQQTPGQGLQFLFEYFSETQRNKGNFPGRFSGRQFSNSRSEMNVSTLELGDSALYLCASTLGGNNEQFFGPGTRLTVL.

This chain connects TRBV27 to TRBJ2-1; 9 bases align to TRBD2. The CDR3 consists of 16 residues. Losses at the gene ends were 3 bases for V and 4 bases for J; bases not matched to a gene: 7. Germline CDR1 and CDR2: MNHEY and SMNVEV (reference sequence). Here the CDR3 reads CASSFFSGGPYNEQFF. The CDR3 DNA sequence: TGTGCCAGCAGTTTCTTTAGCGGGGGCCCTTACAATGAGCAGTTCTTC.

This clone was observed a few times. V is TRBV28 and J is TRBJ2-7; perhaps TRBD1 as D (5 bases). The CDR3 runs 15 residues. Deletions cut 8 bases from V and 4 bases from J, with 21 bases between. Germline values: CDR1 MDHEN, CDR2 SYDVKM. This CDR3 reads CASLSGQQTRYEQYF. DNA for the CDR3: TGTGCCAGCCTATCAGGGCAGCAAACTCGATACGAGCAGTACTTC.

V is TRBV6-4 and J is TRBJ1-1; no clear D. Between the trimmed V and J ends, which lost 5 bases and 4 bases, there was a span of 11 bases. The CDR3 sequence is 13 residues long. In germline, CDR1 is MRHNA, CDR2 SNTAGT. The CDR3 nucleotides read TGTGCCAGCAGTTCAGGACGGGGCACTGAAGCTTTCTTT. Its translation: CASSSGRGTEAFF.